This passage covers 14 T cell receptor beta chains from one sample sequenced in a study of blood T cells in healthy people across ages. A second PCR, run for roughly 7 to 12 cycles, used a sample-barcoded 5' primer plus a J-beta primer mix. Each CDR3 protein is one row after TCRdb ran MiXCR on the 5' RACE reads. The sample lists 850,000 or so distinct CDR3 sequences, more than 25% seen once, with roughly 17% in the top ten. The sequencing sample was made of blood. These receptors all come from a woman of 80 years or more in good health.

The chain couples TRBV7-9 to TRBJ2-5; D call uncertain. Judging by the DNA end, TRBJ2-4 fits better; the J call may be wrong. Looked up from germline, CDR1 is SEHNR and CDR2 is FQNEAQ (reference sequence). This CDR3 has 13 amino acids. The CDR3 region is CASSLSTANIQYF. The CDR3, as DNA: TGTGCCAGCAGCTTATCAACGGCAAACATTCAGTACTTC.

There are many counts of this clonotype. CDR3 loop: CASSSLGSSNYGYTF. The DNA of the CDR3 is TGTGCCAGCAGTTCCCTGGGGTCCTCAAACTATGGCTACACCTTC. The chain carries TRBV27 and TRBJ1-2; D is unresolved. The germline V gene encodes CDR1 MNHEY and CDR2 SMNVEV (reference sequence). The CDR3 length is 15 residues. Trimming left V 4 bases short and J 2 bases short, with 14 bases between.

On this clonotype: Being one base from a much bigger clone, this may be a read error. This chain connects TRBV27 to TRBJ1-5; possible D gene TRBD1, 5 bases. CDR1 is MNHEY and CDR2 is SMNVEV in the germline V gene (reference sequence). The CDR3 runs 13 residues. The CDR3 nucleotides read TGTGCCGCAGGAGGGGCGGGCAATCAGTCCCAGCATTTT. This sequence encodes CAAGGAGNQSQHF.

As concerns this clonotype: A much larger clonotype is one base distant, so this may be a read error. This sequence joins TRBV9 and TRBJ2-1; D not resolved. Germline CDR1 reads SGDLS; CDR2 reads YYNGEE. V was clipped by 0 bases and J by 4 bases, with 11 bases between them. The CDR3 spans 15 residues. CDR3 sequence: CASSVGAPWYNEQFF. The CDR3 DNA sequence: TGTGCCAGCAGCGTAGGGGCTCCGTGGTACAATGAGCAGTTCTTC.

At least ten counts were recorded for this clonotype. J is TRBJ1-1 and V is TRBV7-2; maybe TRBD1 (5 bases). The V end was cut by 5 bases, the J end by 11 bases, with 18 bases between. This CDR3 has 13 residues. CDR1 is SGHTA and CDR2 is FQGNSA in the germline V gene. The CDR3 DNA follows: TGTGCCAGCAGCCCTGGACGGACAAAAGCGGCTTTCTTT. Its translation: CASSPGRTKAAFF.

This chain uses TRBV6-2 or TRBV6-3 with TRBJ2-2; D unresolved. The CDR3 totals 13 residues. Between the trimmed V and J ends, which lost 7 bases and 1 base, there was a span of 7 bases. Germline CDR1 reads MNHEY; CDR2 reads SVGEGT. In nucleotides, the CDR3 is TGTGCCAGCATTTTCGTGAACACCGGGGAGCTGTTTTTT. This encodes CASIFVNTGELFF.

Turning to this clonotype: This may arise from a read error, as a much more abundant clone is one base away. This chain's CDR3 is CVSSSQGAVTF. As DNA, the CDR3 is TGTGTCAGCAGTTCACAGGGGGCCGTCACCTTC. The chain links TRBV12-3 or TRBV12-4 to TRBJ1-2, with 9 positions matching TRBD1. CDR3 length: 11 residues.

This clonotype showed up many times. J is TRBJ2-5 and V is TRBV7-7; D is possibly TRBD1 or TRBD2 (5 bases each). The germline gives CDR1 SSHAT, CDR2 FNYEAQ (reference sequence). This CDR3 is 11 amino acids long. The CDR3 DNA reads as TGTGCTAGCTGGACCGGGGCGACCCAGTACTTC. It encodes CASWTGATQYF.

This clonotype was picked up a small number of times. At one boundary the junction diverges from the germline segment, which might be a read error. J is TRBJ1-1 and V is TRBV5-1; D gene unclear. This CDR3 is 14 amino acids long. From germline, CDR1 is SGHRS and CDR2 YFSETQ. CDR3 sequence (DNA): TGCGCCGGCAGCTTGGAGAGGGATCGCACTGAAGCTTTCTTT. It encodes CAGSLERDRTEAFF.

This clonotype has at least ten counts. The V call is TRBV5-1, the J call TRBJ1-2, with 8 bases identical to TRBD1. The CDR3 spans 14 residues. Trimming cost V 4 bases and J 5 bases; bases outside gene matches: 7. Germline V gives CDR1 SGHRS, CDR2 YFSETQ. This CDR3 is CASSRTGSMYGYTF. As DNA, the CDR3 is TGCGCCAGCAGCCGGACAGGGAGTATGTATGGCTACACCTTC.

About this clonotype: Given a much more abundant clone one base away, this may be a read error. This chain links TRBV4-1 with TRBJ2-3; TRBD2 might be the D (6 bases). Per the germline V gene, CDR1 is MGHRA and CDR2 is YSYEKL. This CDR3 region has 15 residues. The CDR3 DNA reads TGCGCCAGCAACCAAGGGCCGGGAGGCACAGATACGCAGTATTTT. Protein product: CASNQGPGGTDTQYF.

The CDR3 region has the DNA TGTGCCATCAGTGAGTCAGGTGACAATGAGCAGTTCTTC. Residues: CAISESGDNEQFF. This sequence joins TRBV10-3 and TRBJ2-1, with unresolved D. The CDR3 runs 13 residues. CDR1 is ENHRY and CDR2 is SYGVKD in the germline V gene. V was clipped by 0 bases and J by 5 bases, with 5 bases between them.

The table lists this clonotype with a few counts. The chain has TRBV19 and TRBJ2-3, with TRBD2 matching over 7 bases. Germline-derived CDR1 and CDR2 are LNHDA and SQIVND (reference sequence). This CDR3 comprises 14 residues. Trimming removed 7 bases from V and 2 bases from J; junction bases left unmatched: 6. The CDR3 DNA reads TGTGCCAGTAAAAGCGGGAACCCCACAGATACGCAGTATTTT. Translated: CASKSGNPTDTQYF. Filled out from reference TRBV19 and TRBJ2-3, the complete variable domain reads DGGITQSPKYLFRKEGQNVTLSCEQNLNHDAMYWYRQDPGQGLRLIYYSQIVNDFQKGDIAEGYSVSREKKESFPLTVTSAQKNPTAFYLCASKSGNPTDTQYFGPGTRLTVL.

CDR3 sequence (DNA): TGTGCCAGCAGTCCATACAAGGGTTGGGCTGAAGCTTTCTTT. Translation gives CASSPYKGWAEAFF. The chain recombines TRBV12-3 or TRBV12-4 with TRBJ1-1; D remains unclear. Trimming removed 5 bases at V and 6 bases at J, with 16 bases between. The length of the CDR3 is 14 residues.